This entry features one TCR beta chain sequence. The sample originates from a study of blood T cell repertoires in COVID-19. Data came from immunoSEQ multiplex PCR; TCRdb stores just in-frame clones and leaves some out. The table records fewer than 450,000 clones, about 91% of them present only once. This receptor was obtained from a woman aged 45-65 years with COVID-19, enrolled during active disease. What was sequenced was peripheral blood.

CDR3 amino acids: CASSYDTRVNSPLHF. In DNA form, the CDR3 reads TGTGCCAGCAGTTACGATACCAGGGTTAATTCACCCCTCCACTTT. The V and J genes are TRBV6-6 and TRBJ1-6; D is perhaps TRBD1 (5 bases). V was cut by 2 bases and J by 6 bases, with 11 bases left in between. CDR1 is MNHNY, CDR2 SVGAGI, per germline (reference sequence). The CDR3 has 15 residues.